These 24 T cell receptor beta chains were all obtained from the same sample, sequenced in a study of neoadjuvant anti-PD-1 for oral cavity cancer. Sequencing was performed with immunoSEQ multiplex PCR; in TCRdb, only in-frame clones are kept and a portion is missing. The data contain roughly 6,700 clones, 55% to 75% of them seen just once; the ten biggest clones take up approximately 3%. This sample comprised PBMCs, obtained before nivolumab (anti-PD-1) treatment. The receptor set was obtained from a person aged 35 to 85 with oral cavity squamous cell carcinoma.

This clone was recorded a few times. This chain connects TRBV19 to TRBJ1-5, with TRBD1 as a possible D gene (5 bases). In germline, CDR1 is LNHDA, CDR2 SQIVND (reference sequence). The CDR3 totals 16 residues. V was shortened by 2 bases and J by 0 bases, with 11 bases between the two germline ends. The CDR3 nucleotides read TGTGCCAGTAGTATACGACGGGGGGTTAGCAATCAGCCCCAGCATTTT. Protein sequence: CASSIRRGVSNQPQHF.

CDR3 residues: CATSRPTQGPGTDTQYF. The CDR3 DNA is TGTGCCACCAGTCGTCCTACCCAGGGGCCCGGGACAGATACGCAGTATTTT. The J gene is TRBJ2-3, the V gene TRBV15; possible D gene TRBD1, 6 bases. Trimming cost V 6 bases and J 3 bases, with 22 bases left between them. Germline values: CDR1 LNHNV, CDR2 YYDKDF (reference sequence). The CDR3 runs 17 residues.

V usage is TRBV6-5 and J usage is TRBJ2-7; 7 positions agree with TRBD1. Germline V gene sequence: CDR1 MNHEY, CDR2 SVGAGI. This CDR3 is built from 14 residues. The ends lost 3 bases at V and 3 bases at J; junction bases unmatched: 5. The CDR3 is CASSYGQGDYEQYF. The DNA of the CDR3 is TGTGCCAGCAGTTATGGGCAGGGGGACTACGAGCAGTACTTC.

V and J are TRBV5-1 and TRBJ2-2; TRBD1 aligns across 7 bases. The trim removed 4 bases at V and 3 bases at J, leaving 6 bases unmatched. In germline, CDR1 is SGHRS, CDR2 YFSETQ. The length of the CDR3 is 15 residues. The CDR3 is CASSIGGSDTGELFF. The CDR3 region has the DNA TGCGCCAGCAGCATAGGGGGCTCGGACACCGGGGAGCTGTTTTTT.

The chain is built from TRBV4-1 and TRBJ2-5; 7 nucleotides line up with TRBD2. After removal of 2 bases from V and 6 bases from J, the junction contained 12 bases not matched to a gene. Germline V gives CDR1 MGHRA, CDR2 YSYEKL. This CDR3 comprises 16 residues. The CDR3 DNA follows: TGCGCCAGCAGCCAATATGGACTTGCGGGAGAAAAGACCCAGTACTTC. This codes for CASSQYGLAGEKTQYF.

The rearrangement joins TRBV10-3 to TRBJ2-5; TRBD2 aligns across 10 bases. Unmatched junction bases numbered 5, after V lost 3 bases and J lost 1 base. There are 16 residues in the CDR3. Germline assignment: CDR1 ENHRY and CDR2 SYGVKD. The CDR3 protein is CAISDDIAGGQETQYF. Here the CDR3 DNA reads TGTGCCATCAGTGACGATATAGCGGGGGGCCAAGAGACCCAGTACTTC.

The CDR3 DNA sequence: TGTGCCAGCAGTCGGCGAGCTACTGCGGGGGGAATGGGGGAGACCCAGTACTTC. This encodes CASSRRATAGGMGETQYF. The J gene is TRBJ2-5, the V gene TRBV2; 8 nucleotides align to TRBD2. The CDR3 runs to 18 residues. The germline V gene has CDR1 SNHLY and CDR2 FYNNEI. V trimming: 5 bases; J trimming: 5 bases; junction bases outside the gene matches: 19.

This clone was counted a few times. The chain employs TRBV7-2 and TRBJ2-7, with unresolved D. Germline CDR1 and CDR2: SGHTA and FQGNSA. This CDR3 contains 16 residues. Between the trimmed V and J ends, which lost 5 bases and 6 bases, there was a span of 23 bases. As DNA, the CDR3 is TGTGCCAGCAGCCACACCTCGACGTTAGGGCCTCCCGAGCAGTACTTC. It codes for CASSHTSTLGPPEQYF.

The chain employs TRBV5-1 and TRBJ1-1; D possibly corresponds to TRBD1 (5 bases). V shed 0 bases and J shed 1 base, with 7 bases lying between them. This CDR3 contains 14 residues. The germline V gene has CDR1 SGHRS and CDR2 YFSETQ. In DNA form, the CDR3 reads TGCGCCAGCAGCTTGGAGCAGGGGAACACTGAAGCTTTCTTT. It codes for CASSLEQGNTEAFF.

This clone was seen more than once but under ten times. The chain's CDR3 is CAISDGRGNYGYTF. For the CDR3, the DNA is TGTGCCATCAGTGATGGCCGGGGGAACTATGGCTACACCTTC. J is TRBJ1-2 and V is TRBV10-3; weak D call: TRBD1 (5 bases). Germline values: CDR1 ENHRY, CDR2 SYGVKD. V shed 3 bases and J shed 2 bases, with 10 bases lying between them. CDR3 length: 14 amino acids.

The chain employs TRBV25-1 and TRBJ1-5; D might be TRBD1 (5 bases). The CDR3 covers 12 residues. Trimming removed 3 bases at V and 6 bases at J, with 6 bases between. The germline V gene encodes CDR1 MGHDK and CDR2 SYGVNS. The CDR3 DNA reads TGTGCCAGCAGTGACGGGGGTCAGCCCCAGCATTTT. Amino acids: CASSDGGQPQHF.

This sequence joins TRBV4-2 and TRBJ1-4, with a possible D match to TRBD1 (6 bases). The CDR3 length is 19 residues. Trimming shortened V by 0 bases and J by 0 bases, and 17 bases separated the two germline ends. Germline V gives CDR1 LGHNA, CDR2 YNFKEQ. The CDR3 DNA reads TGTGCCAGCAGCCAAGATAGAACAGGGTTTCCTGCAACTAATGAAAAACTGTTTTTT. It yields the protein CASSQDRTGFPATNEKLFF.

The V gene is TRBV28, the J gene TRBJ1-1; D might be TRBD1 (6 bases). The CDR3 runs 14 residues. CDR1 MDHEN and CDR2 SYDVKM come from the germline V gene. Trimming took off 2 bases at V and 0 bases at J, with 7 bases between the two ends. As DNA, the CDR3 is TGTGCCAGCAGTTTAGCAGGGGTGAACACTGAAGCTTTCTTT. Protein sequence: CASSLAGVNTEAFF.

This clone turned up a few times. In DNA form, the CDR3 reads TGTGCCAGCAGCTTAGCTGGTAGGGCGAGCGAGCAGTACTTC. It codes for CASSLAGRASEQYF. V and J are TRBV7-9 and TRBJ2-7; D gene uncertain. Trimming cost V 0 bases and J 6 bases, with 12 bases left between them. This CDR3 comprises 14 residues. Per the germline V gene, CDR1 is SEHNR and CDR2 is FQNEAQ (reference sequence).

The chain's CDR3 is CASSTQQGTYRNIQYF. CDR3 coding DNA: TGTGCCAGTAGTACCCAACAGGGGACCTATCGAAACATTCAGTACTTC. The chain couples TRBV19 to TRBJ2-4; 7 positions match TRBD1. From germline, CDR1 is LNHDA and CDR2 SQIVND (reference sequence). With 4 bases clipped from V and 6 bases from J, the junction kept 12 bases outside the gene matches. The CDR3 runs 16 residues.

This chain links TRBV5-1 with TRBJ2-1, with D possibly matching TRBD1 (6 bases). CDR3 length equals 15 residues. Per the germline V gene, CDR1 is SGHRS and CDR2 is YFSETQ. V was trimmed by 4 bases and J by 0 bases, leaving 11 bases between them. In DNA, the CDR3 is TGCGCCAGCAGCCAAACAGGGAGCTCCTACAATGAGCAGTTCTTC. This sequence encodes CASSQTGSSYNEQFF.

The chain joins TRBV6-5 to TRBJ1-2; D perhaps matches TRBD1 (6 bases). The CDR3 totals 13 residues. CDR1 is MNHEY and CDR2 is SVGAGI in the germline V gene. Between the trimmed V and J ends, which lost 5 bases and 4 bases, there was a span of 11 bases. This CDR3 reads CASSQGRGYGYTF. For the CDR3, the DNA is TGTGCCAGCAGTCAGGGGAGAGGCTATGGCTACACCTTC.

This clone was detected only a few times. The rearrangement uses TRBV27 and TRBJ1-2; perhaps TRBD1 as D (5 bases). Deletions cut 3 bases from V and 5 bases from J, with 13 bases between. The CDR3 extends over 14 amino acids. In germline, CDR1 is MNHEY, CDR2 SMNVEV (reference sequence). The CDR3 reads CASSFGAGRYGYTF. In nucleotides, the CDR3 is TGTGCCAGCAGTTTCGGGGCAGGGAGGTATGGCTACACCTTC.

V gene TRBV12-1 combines with J gene TRBJ2-3. TRBV12-1 is flagged as a pseudogene. The CDR3 is made up of 12 amino acids. The CDR3 region has the DNA TGTGCCAGCAGCTTTGTTTCAGATACGCAGTATTTT. This encodes CASSFVSDTQYF.

The chain carries TRBV7-2 and TRBJ2-3; 9 nucleotides line up with TRBD2. CDR3 length equals 14 residues. V gave up 2 bases and J gave up 6 bases; unmatched junction bases: 3. Germline V CDR1 and CDR2: SGHTA, FQGNSA. Here the CDR3 reads CASSLNLAGDTQYF. CDR3 DNA: TGTGCCAGCAGCTTAAACCTAGCGGGGGATACGCAGTATTTT.

The chain is built from TRBV7-2 and TRBJ2-1, with unresolved D. This CDR3 region has 14 residues. Germline CDR1 SGHTA, CDR2 FQGNSA. V lost 2 bases and J lost 8, with 13 bases in between. In nucleotides, the CDR3 is TGTGCCAGCAGCTTATCTTCTGGAGACTATGAGCAGTTCTTC. Its protein is CASSLSSGDYEQFF.

V gene TRBV11-2 combines with J gene TRBJ1-3; 7 bases match TRBD1. In germline, CDR1 is SGHAT, CDR2 FQNNGV. This CDR3 contains 18 residues. V trimming: 3 bases; J trimming: 0 bases; junction bases outside the gene matches: 11. For the CDR3, the DNA is TGTGCCAGCAGCTTTGGCCGACAGGGAATGGCCTCTGGAAACACCATATATTTT. This encodes CASSFGRQGMASGNTIYF.

The gene calls are TRBV19 and TRBJ2-3; 8 bases map to TRBD1. The CDR3 loop spans 15 amino acids. Trimming at V came to 4 bases and at J to 4 bases, leaving 7 bases not matched to a gene. Germline assignment: CDR1 LNHDA and CDR2 SQIVND (reference sequence). The CDR3 reads CASSRGQGQADTQYF. DNA for the CDR3: TGTGCCAGTAGTAGAGGCCAGGGACAGGCAGATACGCAGTATTTT.

V and J are TRBV30 and TRBJ2-3, with D uncertain. Germline assignment: CDR1 GTSNPN and CDR2 SVGIG (reference sequence). V lost 4 bases to trimming and J lost 4 bases, with 12 bases between them. This CDR3 comprises 13 residues. CDR3 bases: TGTGCCTGGACCAAACGAAACTCAGATACGCAGTATTTT. Translation gives CAWTKRNSDTQYF. The full variable domain, in which reference TRBV30 and TRBJ2-3 provide the parts outside the CDR3, is SQTIHQWPATLVQPVGSPLSLECTVEGTSNPNLYWYRQAAGRGLQLLFYSVGIGQISSEVPQNLSASRPQDRQFILSSKKLLLSDSGFYLCAWTKRNSDTQYFGPGTRLTVL.